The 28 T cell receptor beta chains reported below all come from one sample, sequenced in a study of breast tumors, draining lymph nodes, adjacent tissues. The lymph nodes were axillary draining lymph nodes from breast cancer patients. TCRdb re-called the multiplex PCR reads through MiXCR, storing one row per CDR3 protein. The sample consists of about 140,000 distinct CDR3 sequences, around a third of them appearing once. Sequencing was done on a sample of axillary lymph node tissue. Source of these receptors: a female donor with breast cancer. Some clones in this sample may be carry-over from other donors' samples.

For the CDR3, the DNA is TGTGCCAGCAGTCGGGGGAGAAGACTCCAAGAGACCCAGTACTTC. Protein product: CASSRGRRLQETQYF. The rearrangement uses TRBV6-6 and TRBJ2-5; a possible D gene is TRBD2 (6 bases). V was clipped by 5 bases and J by 1 base, with 14 bases between them. CDR1 is MNHNY and CDR2 is SVGAGI in the germline V gene (reference sequence). The CDR3 has 15 residues.

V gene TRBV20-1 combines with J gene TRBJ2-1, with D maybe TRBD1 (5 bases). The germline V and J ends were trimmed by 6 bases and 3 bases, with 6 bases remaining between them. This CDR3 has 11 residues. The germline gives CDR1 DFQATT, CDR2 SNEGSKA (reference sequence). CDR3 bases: TGCAGTGCCAGGGTCTACAATGAGCAGTTCTTC. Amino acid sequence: CSARVYNEQFF.

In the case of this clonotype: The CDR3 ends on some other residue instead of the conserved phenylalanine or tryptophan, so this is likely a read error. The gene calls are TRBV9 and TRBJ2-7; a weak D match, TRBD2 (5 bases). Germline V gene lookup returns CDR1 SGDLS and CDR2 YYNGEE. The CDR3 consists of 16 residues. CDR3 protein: CASSLGPRAAGYEQYS. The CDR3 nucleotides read TGCGCCAGCAGCTTAGGCCCCCGGGCGGCGGGCTACGAGCAGTACTCC.

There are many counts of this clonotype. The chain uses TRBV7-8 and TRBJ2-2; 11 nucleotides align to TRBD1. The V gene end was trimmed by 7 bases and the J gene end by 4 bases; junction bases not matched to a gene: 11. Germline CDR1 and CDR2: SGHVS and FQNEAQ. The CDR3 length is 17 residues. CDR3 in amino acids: CASTLRMGQGGTGELFF. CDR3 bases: TGTGCCAGCACCCTTCGGATGGGACAGGGGGGCACCGGGGAGCTGTTTTTT.

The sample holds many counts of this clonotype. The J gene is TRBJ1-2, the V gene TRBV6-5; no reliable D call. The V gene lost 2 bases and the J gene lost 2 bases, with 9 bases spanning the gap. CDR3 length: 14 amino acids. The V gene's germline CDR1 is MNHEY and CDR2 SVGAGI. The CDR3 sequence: CASSYRRENYGYTF. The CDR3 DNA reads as TGTGCCAGCAGTTACCGGAGAGAAAACTATGGCTACACCTTC.

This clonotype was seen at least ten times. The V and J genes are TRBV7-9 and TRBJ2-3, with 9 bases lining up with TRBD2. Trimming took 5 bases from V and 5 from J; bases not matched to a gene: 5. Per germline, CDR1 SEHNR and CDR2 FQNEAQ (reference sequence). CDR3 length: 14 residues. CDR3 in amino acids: CASSPPRGGDTQYF. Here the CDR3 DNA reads TGTGCCAGCAGCCCTCCGCGGGGGGGAGATACGCAGTATTTT.

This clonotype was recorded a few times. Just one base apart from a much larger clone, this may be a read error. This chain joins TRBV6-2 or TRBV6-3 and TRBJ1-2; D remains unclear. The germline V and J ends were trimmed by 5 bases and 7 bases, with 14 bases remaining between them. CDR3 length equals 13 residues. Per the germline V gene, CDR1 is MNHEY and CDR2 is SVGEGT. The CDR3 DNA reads TGTGCCAGCAGTCACCTGGGGTTAGGTGGCTACACCTTC. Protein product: CASSHLGLGGYTF.

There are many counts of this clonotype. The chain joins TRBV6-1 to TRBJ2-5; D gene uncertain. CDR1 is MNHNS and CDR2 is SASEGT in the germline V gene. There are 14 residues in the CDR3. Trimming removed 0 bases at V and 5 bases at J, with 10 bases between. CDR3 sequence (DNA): TGTGCCAGCAGTGAAGCCCCAGGAAGGGAGACCCAGTACTTC. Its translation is CASSEAPGRETQYF.

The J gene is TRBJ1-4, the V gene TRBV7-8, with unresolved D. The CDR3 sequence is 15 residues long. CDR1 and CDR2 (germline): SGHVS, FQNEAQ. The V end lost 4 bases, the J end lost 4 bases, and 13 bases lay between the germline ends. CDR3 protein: CASSWRRRHNEKLFF. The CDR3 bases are TGTGCCAGCAGCTGGAGGCGCAGGCATAATGAAAAACTGTTTTTT.

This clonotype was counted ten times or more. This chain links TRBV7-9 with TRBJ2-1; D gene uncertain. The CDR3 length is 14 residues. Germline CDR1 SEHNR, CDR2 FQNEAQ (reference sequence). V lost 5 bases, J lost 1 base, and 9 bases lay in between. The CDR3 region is CASSLYSSYNEQFF. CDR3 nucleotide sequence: TGTGCCAGCAGCCTATACAGTTCCTACAATGAGCAGTTCTTC.

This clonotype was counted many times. In nucleotides, the CDR3 is TGTGCCAGCAGCCAGTCAGGGGGCTACGAGCAGTACTTC. Protein product: CASSQSGGYEQYF. V usage is TRBV4-2 and J usage is TRBJ2-7; 7 nucleotides line up with TRBD1. Germline assignment: CDR1 LGHNA and CDR2 YNFKEQ. The CDR3 runs 13 residues. The V gene end was trimmed by 3 bases and the J gene end by 3 bases; junction bases not matched to a gene: 2.

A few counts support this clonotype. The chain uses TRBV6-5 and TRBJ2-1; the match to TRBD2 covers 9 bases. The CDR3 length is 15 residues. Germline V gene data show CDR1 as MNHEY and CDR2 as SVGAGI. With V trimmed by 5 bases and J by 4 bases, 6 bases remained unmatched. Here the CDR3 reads CASSHRAGGYNEQFF. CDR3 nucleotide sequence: TGTGCCAGCAGTCACCGTGCGGGGGGGTACAATGAGCAGTTCTTC.

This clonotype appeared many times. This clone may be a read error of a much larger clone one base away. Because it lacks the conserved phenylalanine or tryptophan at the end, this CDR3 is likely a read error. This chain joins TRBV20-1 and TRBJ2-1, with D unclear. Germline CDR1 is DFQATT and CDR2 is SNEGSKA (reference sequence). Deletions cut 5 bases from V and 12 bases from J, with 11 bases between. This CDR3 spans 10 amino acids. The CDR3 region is CSAGPGSQFS. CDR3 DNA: TGCAGTGCTGGCCCCGGTTCGCAGTTCTCC.

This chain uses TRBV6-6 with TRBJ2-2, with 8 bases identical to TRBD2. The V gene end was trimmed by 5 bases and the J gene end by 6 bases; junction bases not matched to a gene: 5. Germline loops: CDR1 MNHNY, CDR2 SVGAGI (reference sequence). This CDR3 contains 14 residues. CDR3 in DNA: TGTGCCAGCAGTCGGGGGGGGGGATCCGGGGAGCTGTTTTTT. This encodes CASSRGGGSGELFF.

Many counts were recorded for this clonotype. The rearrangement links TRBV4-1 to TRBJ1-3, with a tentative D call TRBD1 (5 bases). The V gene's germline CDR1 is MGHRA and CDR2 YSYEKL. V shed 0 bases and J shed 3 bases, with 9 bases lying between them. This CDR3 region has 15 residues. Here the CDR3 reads CASSQDSGSGNTIYF. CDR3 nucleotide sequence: TGCGCCAGCAGCCAAGATTCAGGGAGTGGAAACACCATATATTTT.

The CDR3 coding sequence is TGCAGTGCCAGATTTAATGGAGGAGGCAGAGATGGCTACACCTTC. Protein: CSARFNGGGRDGYTF. The rearrangement links TRBV20-1 to TRBJ1-2; D call uncertain. The CDR3 totals 15 residues. Trimming took off 6 bases at V and 6 bases at J, with 23 bases between the two ends. CDR1 DFQATT and CDR2 SNEGSKA come from the germline V gene (reference sequence).

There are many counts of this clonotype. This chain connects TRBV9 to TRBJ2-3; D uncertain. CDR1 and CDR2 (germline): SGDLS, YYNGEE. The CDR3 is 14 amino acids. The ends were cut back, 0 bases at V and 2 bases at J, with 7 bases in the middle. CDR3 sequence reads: CASSVEGITDTQYF. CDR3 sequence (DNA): TGTGCCAGCAGCGTAGAAGGGATCACAGATACGCAGTATTTT.

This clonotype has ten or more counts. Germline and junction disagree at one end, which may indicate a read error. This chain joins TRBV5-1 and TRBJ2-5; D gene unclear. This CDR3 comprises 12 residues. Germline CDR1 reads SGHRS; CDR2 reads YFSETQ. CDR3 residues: CASSTYQETHYF. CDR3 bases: TGCGCCAGCAGCACGTACCAAGAGACCCACTACTTC.

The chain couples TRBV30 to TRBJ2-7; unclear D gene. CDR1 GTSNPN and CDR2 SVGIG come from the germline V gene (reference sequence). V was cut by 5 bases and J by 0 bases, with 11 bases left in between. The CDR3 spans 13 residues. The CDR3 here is CAWGVGFSYEQYF. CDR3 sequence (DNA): TGTGCCTGGGGCGTAGGCTTCTCCTACGAGCAGTACTTC.

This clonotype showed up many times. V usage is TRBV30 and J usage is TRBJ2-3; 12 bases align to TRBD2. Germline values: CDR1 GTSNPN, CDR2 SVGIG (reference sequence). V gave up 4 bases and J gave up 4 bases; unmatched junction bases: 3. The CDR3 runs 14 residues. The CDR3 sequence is CAWTLAGGADTQYF. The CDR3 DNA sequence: TGTGCCTGGACACTAGCGGGGGGCGCAGATACGCAGTATTTT.

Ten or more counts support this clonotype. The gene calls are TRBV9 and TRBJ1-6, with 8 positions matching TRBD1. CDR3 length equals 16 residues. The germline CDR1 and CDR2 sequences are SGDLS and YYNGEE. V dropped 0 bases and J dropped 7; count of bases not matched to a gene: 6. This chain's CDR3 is CASSVATTGGNSPLHF. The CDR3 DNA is TGTGCCAGCAGCGTAGCTACCACAGGGGGAAATTCACCCCTCCACTTT.

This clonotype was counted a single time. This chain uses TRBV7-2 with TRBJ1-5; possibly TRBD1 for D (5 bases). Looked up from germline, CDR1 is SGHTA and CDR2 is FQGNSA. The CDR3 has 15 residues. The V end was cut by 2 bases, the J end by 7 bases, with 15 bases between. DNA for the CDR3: TGTGCCAGCAGCTTATGGGAGCAGGGTGGCCAGCCCCAGCATTTT. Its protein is CASSLWEQGGQPQHF. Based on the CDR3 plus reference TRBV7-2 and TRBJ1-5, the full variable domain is GAGVSQSPSNKVTEKGKDVELRCDPISGHTALYWYRQSLGQGLEFLIYFQGNSAPDKSGLPSDRFSAERTGGSVSTLTIQRTQQEDSAVYLCASSLWEQGGQPQHFGDGTRLSIL.

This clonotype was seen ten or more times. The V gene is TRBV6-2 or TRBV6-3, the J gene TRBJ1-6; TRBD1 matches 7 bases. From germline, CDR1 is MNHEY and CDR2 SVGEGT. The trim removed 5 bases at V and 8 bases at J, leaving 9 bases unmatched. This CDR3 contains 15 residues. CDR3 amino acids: CASSHGQARDSPLHF. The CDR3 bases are TGTGCCAGCAGTCACGGACAGGCCCGGGATTCACCCCTCCACTTT.

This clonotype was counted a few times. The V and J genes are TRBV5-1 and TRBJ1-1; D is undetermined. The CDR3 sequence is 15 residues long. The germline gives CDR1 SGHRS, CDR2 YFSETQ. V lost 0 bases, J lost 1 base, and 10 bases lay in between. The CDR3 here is CASSLVVTGNTEAFF. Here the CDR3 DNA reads TGCGCCAGCAGCTTGGTAGTGACGGGGAACACTGAAGCTTTCTTT.

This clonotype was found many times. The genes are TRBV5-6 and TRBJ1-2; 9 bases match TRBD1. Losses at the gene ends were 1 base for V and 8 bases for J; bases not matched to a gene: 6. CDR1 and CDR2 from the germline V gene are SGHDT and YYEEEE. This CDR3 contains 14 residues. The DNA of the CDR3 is TGTGCCAGCAGCTTGCCAGACAGGGGGGCCGGCTACACCTTC. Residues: CASSLPDRGAGYTF.

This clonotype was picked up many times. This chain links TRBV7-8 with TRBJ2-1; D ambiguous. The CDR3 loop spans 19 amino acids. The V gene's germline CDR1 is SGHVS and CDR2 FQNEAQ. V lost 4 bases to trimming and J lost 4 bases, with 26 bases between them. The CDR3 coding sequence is TGTGCCAGCAGCTCCCGCCCCCCCGGGCTGTCGGGCTCTTACAATGAGCAGTTCTTC. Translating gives CASSSRPPGLSGSYNEQFF.

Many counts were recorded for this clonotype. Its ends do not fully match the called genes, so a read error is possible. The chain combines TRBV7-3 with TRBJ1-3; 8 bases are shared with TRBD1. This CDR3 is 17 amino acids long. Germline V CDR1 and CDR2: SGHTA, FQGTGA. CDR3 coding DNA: TGTGCCAGCAGCCCGCGGGACAGGTCGTACTCTGGAAACCCCATATATTTT. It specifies CASSPRDRSYSGNPIYF.

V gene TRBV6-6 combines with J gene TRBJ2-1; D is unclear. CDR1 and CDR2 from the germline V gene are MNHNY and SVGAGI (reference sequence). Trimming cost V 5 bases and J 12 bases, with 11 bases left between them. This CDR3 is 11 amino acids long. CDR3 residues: CASSHPAGQFF. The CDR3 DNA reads TGTGCCAGCAGTCACCCCGCAGGGCAGTTCTTC.